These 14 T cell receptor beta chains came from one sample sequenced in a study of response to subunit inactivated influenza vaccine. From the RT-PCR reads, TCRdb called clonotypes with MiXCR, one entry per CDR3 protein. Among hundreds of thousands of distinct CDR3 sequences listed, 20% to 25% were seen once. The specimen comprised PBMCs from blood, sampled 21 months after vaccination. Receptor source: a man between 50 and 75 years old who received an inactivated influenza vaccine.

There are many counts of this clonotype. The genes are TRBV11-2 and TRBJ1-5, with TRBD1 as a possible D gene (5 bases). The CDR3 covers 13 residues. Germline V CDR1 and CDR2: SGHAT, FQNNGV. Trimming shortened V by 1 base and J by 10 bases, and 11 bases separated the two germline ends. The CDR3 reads CASSLGGVQPQHF. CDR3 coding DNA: TGTGCCAGCAGCTTAGGGGGGGTTCAACCCCAGCATTTT.

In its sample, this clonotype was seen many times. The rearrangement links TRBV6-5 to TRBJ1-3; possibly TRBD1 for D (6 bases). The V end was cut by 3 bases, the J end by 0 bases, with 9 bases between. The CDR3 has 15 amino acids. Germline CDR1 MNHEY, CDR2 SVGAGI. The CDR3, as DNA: TGTGCCAGCAGTTATGAGGGGGGCTCTGGAAACACCATATATTTT. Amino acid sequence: CASSYEGGSGNTIYF.

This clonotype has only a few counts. CDR3 in amino acids: CASIKKLSGGADGYTF. The CDR3 DNA reads as TGTGCCAGCATCAAAAAGCTCTCAGGGGGCGCGGATGGCTACACCTTC. V is TRBV7-9 and J is TRBJ1-2; 8 nucleotides align to TRBD1. The V gene's germline CDR1 is SEHNR and CDR2 FQNEAQ (reference sequence). The CDR3 runs to 16 residues. V shed 7 bases, J shed 6 bases, and the junction held 16 bases outside the gene matches. The variable domain in full, with the rest retrieved from reference TRBV7-9 and TRBJ1-2, is DTGVSQNPRHKITKRGQNVTFRCDPISEHNRLYWYRQTLGQGPEFLTYFQNEAQLEKSRLLSDRFSAERPKGSFSTLEIQRTEQGDSAMYLCASIKKLSGGADGYTFGSGTRLTVV.

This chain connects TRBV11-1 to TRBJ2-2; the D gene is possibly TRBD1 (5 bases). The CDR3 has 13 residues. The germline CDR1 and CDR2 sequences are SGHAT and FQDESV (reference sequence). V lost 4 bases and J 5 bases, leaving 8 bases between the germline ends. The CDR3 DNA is TGTGCCAGCAGCTGGCAGGGAACCGGGGAGCTGTTTTTT. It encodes CASSWQGTGELFF.

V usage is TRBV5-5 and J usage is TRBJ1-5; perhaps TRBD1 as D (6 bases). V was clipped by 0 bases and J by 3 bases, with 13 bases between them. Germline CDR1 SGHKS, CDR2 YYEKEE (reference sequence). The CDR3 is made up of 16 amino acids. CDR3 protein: CASSLVAGETNQPQHF. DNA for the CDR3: TGTGCCAGCAGCTTGGTGGCAGGGGAGACCAATCAGCCCCAGCATTTT.

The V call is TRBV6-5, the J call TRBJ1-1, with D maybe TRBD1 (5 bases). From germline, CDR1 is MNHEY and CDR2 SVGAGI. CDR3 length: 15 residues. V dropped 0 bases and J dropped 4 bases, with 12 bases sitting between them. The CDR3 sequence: CASSYSWGGVTEAFF. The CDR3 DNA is TGTGCCAGCAGTTACTCATGGGGGGGGGTCACTGAAGCTTTCTTT.

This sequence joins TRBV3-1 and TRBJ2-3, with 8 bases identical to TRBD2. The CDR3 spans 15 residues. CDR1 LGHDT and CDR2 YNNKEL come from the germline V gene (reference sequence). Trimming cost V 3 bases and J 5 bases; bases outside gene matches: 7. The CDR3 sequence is CASSQAGGGRDTQYF. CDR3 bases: TGTGCCAGCAGCCAGGCGGGGGGTGGTAGAGATACGCAGTATTTT.

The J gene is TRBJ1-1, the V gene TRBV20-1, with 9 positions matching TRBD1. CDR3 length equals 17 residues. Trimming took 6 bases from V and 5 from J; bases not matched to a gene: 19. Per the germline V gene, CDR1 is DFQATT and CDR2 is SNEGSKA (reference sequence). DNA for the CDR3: TGCAGTGCCACGGGACAGGGATTAGACGGCCCGAGAACTGAAGCTTTCTTT. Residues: CSATGQGLDGPRTEAFF.

The chain's CDR3 is CSARMTGGSQPQHF. CDR3 DNA sequence: TGCAGTGCTAGGATGACAGGGGGGAGTCAGCCCCAGCATTTT. The gene calls are TRBV20-1 and TRBJ1-5, with 9 bases fitting TRBD1. V was clipped by 3 bases and J by 6 bases; unmatched bases: 6. The CDR3 length is 14 residues. Germline loops: CDR1 DFQATT, CDR2 SNEGSKA (reference sequence).

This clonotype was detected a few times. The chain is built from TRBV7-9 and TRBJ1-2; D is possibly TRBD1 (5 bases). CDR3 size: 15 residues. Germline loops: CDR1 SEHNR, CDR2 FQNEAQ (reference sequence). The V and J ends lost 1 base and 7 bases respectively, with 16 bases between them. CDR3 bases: TGTGCCAGCAGCTTAGGCGTGGCAGGGTCCCTTGGCTACACCTTC. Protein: CASSLGVAGSLGYTF.

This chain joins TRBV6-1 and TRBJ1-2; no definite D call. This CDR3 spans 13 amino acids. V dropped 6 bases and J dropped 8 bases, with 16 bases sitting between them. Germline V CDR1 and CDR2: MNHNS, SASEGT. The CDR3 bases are TGTGCCAGCAGCTTGGACGGATTTGACGGCTACACCTTC. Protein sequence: CASSLDGFDGYTF.

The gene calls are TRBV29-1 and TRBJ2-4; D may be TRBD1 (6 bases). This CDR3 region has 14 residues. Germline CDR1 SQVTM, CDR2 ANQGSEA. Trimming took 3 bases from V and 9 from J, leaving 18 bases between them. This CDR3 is CSVDRLGAGGIQYF. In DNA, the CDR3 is TGCAGCGTTGATCGGCTGGGGGCTGGCGGCATTCAGTACTTC.

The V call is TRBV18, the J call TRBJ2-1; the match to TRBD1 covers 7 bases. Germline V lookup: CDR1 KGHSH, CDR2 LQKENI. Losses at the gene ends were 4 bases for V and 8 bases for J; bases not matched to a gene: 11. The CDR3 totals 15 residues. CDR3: CASSQEGQVRDEQFF. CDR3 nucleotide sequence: TGTGCCAGCTCACAAGAAGGACAGGTCCGTGATGAGCAGTTCTTC. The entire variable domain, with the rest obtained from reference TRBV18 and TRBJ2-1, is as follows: NAGVMQNPRHLVRRRGQEARLRCSPMKGHSHVYWYRQLPEEGLKFMVYLQKENIIDESGMPKERFSAEFPKEGPSILRIQQVVRGDSAAYFCASSQEGQVRDEQFFGPGTRLTVL.

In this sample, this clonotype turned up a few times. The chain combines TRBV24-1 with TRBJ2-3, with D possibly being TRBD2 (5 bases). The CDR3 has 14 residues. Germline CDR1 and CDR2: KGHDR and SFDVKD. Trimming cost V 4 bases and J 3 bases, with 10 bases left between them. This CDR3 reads CATSDPGRTDTQYF. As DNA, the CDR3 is TGTGCCACCAGTGACCCGGGAAGAACAGATACGCAGTATTTT.